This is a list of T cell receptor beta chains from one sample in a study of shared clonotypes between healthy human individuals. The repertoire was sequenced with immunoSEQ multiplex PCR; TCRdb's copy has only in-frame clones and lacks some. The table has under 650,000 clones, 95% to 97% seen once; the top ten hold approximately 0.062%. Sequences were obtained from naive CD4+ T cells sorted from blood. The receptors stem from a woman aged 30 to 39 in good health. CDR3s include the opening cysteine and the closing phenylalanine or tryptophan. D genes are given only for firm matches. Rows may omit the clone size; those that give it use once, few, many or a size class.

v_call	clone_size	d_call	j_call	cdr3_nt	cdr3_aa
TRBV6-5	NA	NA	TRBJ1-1	TGTGCCAGCAGTTACCAACAGGGGAACACTGAAGCTTTCTTT	CASSYQQGNTEAFF
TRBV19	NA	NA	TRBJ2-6	TGTGCCAGTAGTTGGACAGTAGGGGCCAACGTCCTGACTTTC	CASSWTVGANVLTF
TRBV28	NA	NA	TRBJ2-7	TGTGCCAGCAGCTCCCGAGGACTAAGAGGGGAGCAGTACTTC	CASSSRGLRGEQYF
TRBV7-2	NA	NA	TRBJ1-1	TGTGCCAGCAGCCCTATTAGGGGCTATAAACGGGCTACTGAAGCTTTCTTT	CASSPIRGYKRATEAFF
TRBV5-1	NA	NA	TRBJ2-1	TGCGCCAGCAGCCCCCTCCTTGCGACCTTCGACAATGAGCAGTTCTTC	CASSPLLATFDNEQFF
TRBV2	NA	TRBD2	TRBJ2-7	TGTGCCAGCAGTCGGGGACTAGCGGACTCCTACGAGCAGTACTTC	CASSRGLADSYEQYF
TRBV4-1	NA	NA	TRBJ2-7	TGCGCCAGCAGCCAGGTTCAGGGTATGGCCGAGCAGTACTTC	CASSQVQGMAEQYF
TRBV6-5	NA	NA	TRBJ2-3	TGTGCCAGCAGTCCGGGGGGCGGGAGCAGGGATACGCAGTATTTT	CASSPGGGSRDTQYF
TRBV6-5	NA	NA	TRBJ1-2	TGTGCCAGCAGTTCCCCGTCAGGGGTAGGCTATGGCTACACCTTC	CASSSPSGVGYGYTF
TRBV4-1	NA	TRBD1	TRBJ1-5	TGCGCCAGCAGCCAAGATTGGGACAGGAAGCCCCAGCATTTT	CASSQDWDRKPQHF
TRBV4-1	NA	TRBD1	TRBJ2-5	TGCGCCAGCAGCCGGACAGGGGCGATACAAGAGACCCAGTACTTC	CASSRTGAIQETQYF
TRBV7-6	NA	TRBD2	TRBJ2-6	TGTGCCAGCAGCTTGGGAGGGGCCTTTTCTGGGGCCAACGTCCTGACTTTC	CASSLGGAFSGANVLTF
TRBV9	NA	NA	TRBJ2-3	TGTGCCAGCAGCGTGGGGGTAGCGACTAGCACAGATACGCAGTATTTT	CASSVGVATSTDTQYF
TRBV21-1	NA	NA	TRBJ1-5	TGTGCCAGCAGCAAAGGCGGGACAGATAGCAATCAGCCCCAGCATTTT	CASSKGGTDSNQPQHF
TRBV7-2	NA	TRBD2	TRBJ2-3	TGTGCCAGCAGCTCCCGGACTAGCGGGCCCGGGCGTACGCAGTATTTT	CASSSRTSGPGRTQYF
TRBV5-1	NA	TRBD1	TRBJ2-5	TGCGCCAGCAGCTTGGGGACAGGGGTCCGACAAGAGACCCAGTACTTC	CASSLGTGVRQETQYF
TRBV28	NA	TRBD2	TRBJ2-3	TGTGCCAGCAGTTCCTCGATAGCGGGAGACGCATCAAATACGCAGTATTTT	CASSSSIAGDASNTQYF
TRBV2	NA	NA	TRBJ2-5	TGTGCCAGCAGTGAACTAGGGCAAGAGACCCAGTACTTC	CASSELGQETQYF
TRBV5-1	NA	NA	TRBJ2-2	TGCGCCAGCAGGACAGAGAACACCGGGGAGCTGTTTTTT	CASRTENTGELFF
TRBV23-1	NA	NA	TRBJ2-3	TGCGCCAGCAGTCAATTTAATCGCACAGATACGCAGTATTTT	CASSQFNRTDTQYF
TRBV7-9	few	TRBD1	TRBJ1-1	TGTGCCAGCAGCGTGCAGGGGGCCGGAGACACTGAAGCTTTCTTT	CASSVQGAGDTEAFF
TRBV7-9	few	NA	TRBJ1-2	TGTGCCAGCAGCCCCCCGGGGGCTAACTATGGCTACACCTTC	CASSPPGANYGYTF
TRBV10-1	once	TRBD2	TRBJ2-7	TGCGCCAGCAGTGCGGGGCGGGAGCCCTCCTACGAGCAGTACTTC	CASSAGREPSYEQYF
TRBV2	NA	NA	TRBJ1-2	TGTGCCAGCAACCCTGGACAGCCCGGGGACTATGGCTACACCTTC	CASNPGQPGDYGYTF
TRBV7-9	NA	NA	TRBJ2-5	TGTGCCAGCAGCCTGGGGGCCGCCCCTAGCCAAGAGACCCAGTACTTC	CASSLGAAPSQETQYF
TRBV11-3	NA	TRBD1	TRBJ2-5	TGTGCCAGCAGCGACACAGGGGGCGAAGAGACCCAGTACTTC	CASSDTGGEETQYF
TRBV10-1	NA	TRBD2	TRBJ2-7	TGCGCCAGCAGTGGCGATAGAGCGGGAGTGCCCGAGCAGTACTTC	CASSGDRAGVPEQYF
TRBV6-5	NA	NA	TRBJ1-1	TGTGCCAGCAGTTATGAGGTGTCGGTCTACACTGAAGCTTTCTTT	CASSYEVSVYTEAFF
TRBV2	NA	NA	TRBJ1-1	TGTGCCAGCAGCTTGATACAGGGTTTGGCTTTCTTT	CASSLIQGLAFF
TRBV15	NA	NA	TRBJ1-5	TGTGCCACCAGCAGAGTGAGAATGTGGGGAGGGAGCAATCAGCCCCAGCATTTT	CATSRVRMWGGSNQPQHF
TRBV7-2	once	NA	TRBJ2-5	TGTGCCAGCAGCCCCGGGACTCCGGCGGTGGAGACCCAGTACTTC	CASSPGTPAVETQYF
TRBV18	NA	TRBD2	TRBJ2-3	TGTGCCAGCTCACCGGGACTAGCGGGAGGCGCAGATACGCAGTATTTT	CASSPGLAGGADTQYF
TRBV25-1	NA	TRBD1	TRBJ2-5	TGTGCCACCATTGGGGGACAGGTCATACAAGAGACCCAGTACTTC	CATIGGQVIQETQYF
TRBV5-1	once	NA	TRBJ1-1	TGCGCCAGCAGCTCGGAGGGTGGGGTGAACACTGAAGCTTTCTTT	CASSSEGGVNTEAFF
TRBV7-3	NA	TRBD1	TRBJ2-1	TGTGCCAGCTCCGTCGACAGGGACGGGAATGAGCAGTTCTTC	CASSVDRDGNEQFF
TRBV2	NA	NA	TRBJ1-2	TGTGCCAGCACCCAGGGCATCTATGGCTACACCTTC	CASTQGIYGYTF
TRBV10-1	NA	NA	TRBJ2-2	TGCGCCAGCAGTGAAGGTGGTTTCGGGGAGCTGTTTTTT	CASSEGGFGELFF
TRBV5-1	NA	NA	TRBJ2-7	TGCGCCAGCAGCTTGCGCGGGGACCCCTACGAGCAGTACTTC	CASSLRGDPYEQYF
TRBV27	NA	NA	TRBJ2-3	TGTGCCAGCAGTCAACCTCGTGTGGTGTCGACCACAGATACGCAGTATTTT	CASSQPRVVSTTDTQYF
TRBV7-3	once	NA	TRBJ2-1	TGTGCCAGCAGCCTAGATACCCGTGAGCAGTTCTTC	CASSLDTREQFF
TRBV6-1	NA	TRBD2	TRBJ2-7	TGTGCCAGCAGTGAAGCGAGGACTAGCGGGAACTACGAGCAGTACTTC	CASSEARTSGNYEQYF
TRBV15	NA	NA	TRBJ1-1	TGTGCCACCAGCATGGGGAGGACAGCCCTATGGGACACTGAAGCTTTCTTT	CATSMGRTALWDTEAFF
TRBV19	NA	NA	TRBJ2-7	TGTGCCAGTACCCCCGGGGGCAACTCCTACGAGCAGTACTTC	CASTPGGNSYEQYF
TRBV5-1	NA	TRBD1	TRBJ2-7	TGCGCCAGCAGCGCACGGACAGGGGTTACCGACGAGCAGTACTTC	CASSARTGVTDEQYF
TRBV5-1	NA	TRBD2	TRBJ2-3	TGCGCCAGCAGCTTGGTTCGACTAGCGGGAGGGATTAGCACAGATACGCAGTATTTT	CASSLVRLAGGISTDTQYF
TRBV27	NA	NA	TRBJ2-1	TGTGCCAGCAGTTTTAGGCCCTACAATGAGCAGTTCTTC	CASSFRPYNEQFF
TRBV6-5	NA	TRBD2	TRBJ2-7	TGTGCCAGCAGTTACTATGGACTTAGCGGGGCTTACGAGCAGTACTTC	CASSYYGLSGAYEQYF
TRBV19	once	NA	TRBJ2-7	TGTGCCAGTAGTATAGGAGGGAGGAGTGGGTTCTACGAGCAGTACTTC	CASSIGGRSGFYEQYF
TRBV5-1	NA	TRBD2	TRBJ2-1	TGCGCCAGCAGCCTAACTAGCGGGAGTTACAATGAGCAGTTCTTC	CASSLTSGSYNEQFF
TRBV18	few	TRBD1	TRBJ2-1	TGTGCCAGCTCCCGGGACAGGGGGCATGAGCAGTTCTTC	CASSRDRGHEQFF
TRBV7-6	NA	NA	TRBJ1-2	TGTGCCAGCAGTCTGGCAGGGGTGGGCACCTTC	CASSLAGVGTF
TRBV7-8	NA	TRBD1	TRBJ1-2	TGTGCCAGCAGCCCGCCGGACAGGGGGTATGGCTACACCTTC	CASSPPDRGYGYTF
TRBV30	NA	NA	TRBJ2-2	TGTGCCTGGAGTCCTAGAGCGGGGGAGCTGTTTTTT	CAWSPRAGELFF
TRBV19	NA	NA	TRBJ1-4	TGTGCCAGTAGTATCGATGGGACGACGGCTGCAGGGGAAAAACTGTTTTTT	CASSIDGTTAAGEKLFF
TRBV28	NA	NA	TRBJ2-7	TGTGCCAGCAGTTTATACACTCCAGTGGACTACGAGCAGTACTTC	CASSLYTPVDYEQYF
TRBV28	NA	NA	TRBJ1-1	TGTGCCAGCAGTTTATATAGGACAACCGGCCTAGGGAATGAAGCTTTCTTT	CASSLYRTTGLGNEAFF
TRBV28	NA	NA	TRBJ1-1	TGTGCCAGCAGTTTGATGGTGGCAGCCGCTTATGTGAACACTGAAGCTTTCTTT	CASSLMVAAAYVNTEAFF
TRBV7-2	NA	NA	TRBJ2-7	TGTGCCAGCAGCTTAGGAGCGGCCTCCTACGAGCAGTACTTC	CASSLGAASYEQYF
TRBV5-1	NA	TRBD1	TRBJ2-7	TGCGCCAGCCGATTGATCGGACAGGGCTCCTACGAGCAGTACTTC	CASRLIGQGSYEQYF